The source of this TCR beta chain is a study of shared T cell receptors in the human thymus. The V gene lost 4 bases and the J gene lost 0 bases, with 10 bases spanning the gap. CDR1 is MNHEY, CDR2 SVGAGI, per germline. CDR3 length equals 14 residues. The data were produced by immunoSEQ multiplex PCR, yet TCRdb's version contains in-frame clones alone and is incomplete. The table shows hundreds of thousands of clones, with roughly 88% occurring only once. Separately, the same data were catalogued under a study of human thymus T cells. From that study: The source of the thymus tissue was resections taken during corrective heart surgery.

The TCR sequence derives from a boy younger than two with a congenital heart defect. The chain couples TRBV6-5 to TRBJ2-7, with D perhaps TRBD2 (6 bases). Material for sequencing was thymocytes. The CDR3 DNA follows: TGTGCCAGCAGTTCGCTAGCGTCCTCCTACGAGCAGTACTTC. Residues: CASSSLASSYEQYF.